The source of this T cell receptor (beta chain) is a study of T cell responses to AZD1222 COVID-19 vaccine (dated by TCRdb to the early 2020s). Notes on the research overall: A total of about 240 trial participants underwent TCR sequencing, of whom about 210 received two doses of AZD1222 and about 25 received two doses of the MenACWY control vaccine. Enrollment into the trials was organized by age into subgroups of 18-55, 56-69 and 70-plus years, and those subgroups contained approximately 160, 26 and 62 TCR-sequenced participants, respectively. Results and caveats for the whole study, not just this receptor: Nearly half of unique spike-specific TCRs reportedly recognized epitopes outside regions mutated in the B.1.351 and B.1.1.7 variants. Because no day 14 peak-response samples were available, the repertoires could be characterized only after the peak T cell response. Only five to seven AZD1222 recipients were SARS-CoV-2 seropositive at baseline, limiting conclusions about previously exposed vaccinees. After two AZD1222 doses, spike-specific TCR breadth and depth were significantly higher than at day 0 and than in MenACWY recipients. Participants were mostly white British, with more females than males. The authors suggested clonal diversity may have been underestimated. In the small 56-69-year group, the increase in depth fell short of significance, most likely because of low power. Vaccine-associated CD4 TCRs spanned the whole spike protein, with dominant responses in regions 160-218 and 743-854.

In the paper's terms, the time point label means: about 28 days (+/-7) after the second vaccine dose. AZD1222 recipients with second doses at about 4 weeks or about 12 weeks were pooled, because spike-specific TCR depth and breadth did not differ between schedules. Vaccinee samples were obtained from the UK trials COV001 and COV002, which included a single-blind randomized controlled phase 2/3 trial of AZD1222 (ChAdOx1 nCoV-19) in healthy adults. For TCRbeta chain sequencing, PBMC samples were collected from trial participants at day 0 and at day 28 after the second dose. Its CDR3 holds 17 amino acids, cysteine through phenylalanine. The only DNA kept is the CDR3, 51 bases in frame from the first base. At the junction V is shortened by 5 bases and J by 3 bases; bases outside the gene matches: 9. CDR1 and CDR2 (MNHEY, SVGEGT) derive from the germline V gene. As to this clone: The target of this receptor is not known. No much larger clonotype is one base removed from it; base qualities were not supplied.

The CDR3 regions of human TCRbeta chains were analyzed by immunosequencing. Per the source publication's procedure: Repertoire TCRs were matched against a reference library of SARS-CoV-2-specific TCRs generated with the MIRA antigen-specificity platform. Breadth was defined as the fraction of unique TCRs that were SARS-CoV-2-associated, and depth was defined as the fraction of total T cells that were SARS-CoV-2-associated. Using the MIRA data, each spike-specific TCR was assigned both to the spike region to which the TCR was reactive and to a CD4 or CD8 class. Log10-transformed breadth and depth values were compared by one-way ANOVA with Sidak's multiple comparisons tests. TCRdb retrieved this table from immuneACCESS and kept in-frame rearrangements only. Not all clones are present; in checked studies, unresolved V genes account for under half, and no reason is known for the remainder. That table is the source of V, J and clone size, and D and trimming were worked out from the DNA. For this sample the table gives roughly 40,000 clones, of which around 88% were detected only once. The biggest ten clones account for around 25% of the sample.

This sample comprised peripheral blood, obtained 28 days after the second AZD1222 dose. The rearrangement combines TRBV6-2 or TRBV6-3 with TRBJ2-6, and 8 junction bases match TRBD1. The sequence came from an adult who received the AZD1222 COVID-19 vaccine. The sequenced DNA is TGTGCCAGCAGTACTAGGACAGGGCAGTATGGGGCCAACGTCCTGACTTTC. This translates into CASSTRTGQYGANVLTF.